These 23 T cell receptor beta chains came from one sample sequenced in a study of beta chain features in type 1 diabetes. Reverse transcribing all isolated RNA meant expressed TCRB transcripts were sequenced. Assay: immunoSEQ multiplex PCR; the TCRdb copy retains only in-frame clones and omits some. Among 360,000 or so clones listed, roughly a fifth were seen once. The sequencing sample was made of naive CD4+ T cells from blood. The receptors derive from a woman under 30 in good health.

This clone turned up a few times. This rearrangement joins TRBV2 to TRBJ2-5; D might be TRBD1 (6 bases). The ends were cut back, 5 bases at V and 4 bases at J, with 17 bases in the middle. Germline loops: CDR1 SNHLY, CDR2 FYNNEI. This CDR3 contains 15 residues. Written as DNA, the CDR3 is TGTGCCAGCAGTAGAAACAGGGTGGTAGCAGAGACCCAGTACTTC. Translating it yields CASSRNRVVAETQYF.

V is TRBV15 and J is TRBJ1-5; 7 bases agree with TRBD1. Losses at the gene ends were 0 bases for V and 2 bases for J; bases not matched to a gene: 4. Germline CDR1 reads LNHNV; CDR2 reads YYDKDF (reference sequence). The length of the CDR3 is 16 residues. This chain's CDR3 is CATSRESGGGNQPQHF. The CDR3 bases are TGTGCCACCAGCAGAGAATCAGGGGGAGGCAATCAGCCCCAGCATTTT. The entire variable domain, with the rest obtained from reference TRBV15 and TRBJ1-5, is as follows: DAMVIQNPRYQVTQFGKPVTLSCSQTLNHNVMYWYQQKSSQAPKLLFHYYDKDFNNEADTPDNFQSRRPNTSFCFLDIRSPGLGDTAMYLCATSRESGGGNQPQHFGDGTRLSIL.

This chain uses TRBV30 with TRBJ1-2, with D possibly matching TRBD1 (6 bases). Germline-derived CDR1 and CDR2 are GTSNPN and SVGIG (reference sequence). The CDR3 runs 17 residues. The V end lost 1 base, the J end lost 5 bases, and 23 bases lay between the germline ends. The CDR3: CAWSGGQGSISWYGYTF. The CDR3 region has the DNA TGTGCCTGGAGTGGGGGGCAGGGATCGATTAGTTGGTATGGCTACACCTTC.

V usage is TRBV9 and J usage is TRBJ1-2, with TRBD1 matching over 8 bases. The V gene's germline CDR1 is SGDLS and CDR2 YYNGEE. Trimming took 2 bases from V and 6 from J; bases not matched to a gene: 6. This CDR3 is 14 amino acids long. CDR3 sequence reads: CASSVAQGVDGYTF. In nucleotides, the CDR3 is TGTGCCAGCAGCGTGGCACAGGGGGTCGATGGCTACACCTTC.

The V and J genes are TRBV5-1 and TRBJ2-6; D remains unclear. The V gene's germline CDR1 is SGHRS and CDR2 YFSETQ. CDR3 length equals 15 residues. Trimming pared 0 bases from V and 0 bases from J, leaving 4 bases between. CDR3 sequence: CASSLGSSGANVLTF. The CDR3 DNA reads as TGCGCCAGCAGCTTGGGGAGCTCTGGGGCCAACGTCCTGACTTTC. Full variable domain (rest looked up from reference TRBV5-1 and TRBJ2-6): KAGVTQTPRYLIKTRGQQVTLSCSPISGHRSVSWYQQTPGQGLQFLFEYFSETQRNKGNFPGRFSGRQFSNSRSEMNVSTLELGDSALYLCASSLGSSGANVLTFGAGSRLTVL.

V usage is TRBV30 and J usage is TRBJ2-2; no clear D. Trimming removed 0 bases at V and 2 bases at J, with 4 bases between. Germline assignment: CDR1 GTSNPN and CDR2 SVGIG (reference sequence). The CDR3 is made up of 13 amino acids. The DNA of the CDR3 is TGTGCCTGGAGTGTTAGTAACACCGGGGAGCTGTTTTTT. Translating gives CAWSVSNTGELFF.

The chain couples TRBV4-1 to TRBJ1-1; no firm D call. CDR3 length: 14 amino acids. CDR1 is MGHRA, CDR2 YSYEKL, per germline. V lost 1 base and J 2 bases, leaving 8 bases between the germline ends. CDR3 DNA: TGCGCCAGCAGCCAAGGAATAGAAAACACTGAAGCTTTCTTT. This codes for CASSQGIENTEAFF.

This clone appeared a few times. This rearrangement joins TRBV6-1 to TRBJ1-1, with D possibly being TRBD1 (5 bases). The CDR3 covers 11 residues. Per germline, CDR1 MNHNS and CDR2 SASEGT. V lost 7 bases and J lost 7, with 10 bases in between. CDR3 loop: CASTQGREAFF. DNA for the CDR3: TGTGCCAGCACCCAGGGCCGTGAAGCTTTCTTT.

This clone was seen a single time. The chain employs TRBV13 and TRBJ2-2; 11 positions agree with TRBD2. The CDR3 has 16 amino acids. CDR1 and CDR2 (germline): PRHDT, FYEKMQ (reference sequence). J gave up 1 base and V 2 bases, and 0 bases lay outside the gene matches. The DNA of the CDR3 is TGTGCCAGCAGCTTACTAGCGGGAGGGAACACCGGGGAGCTGTTTTTT. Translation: CASSLLAGGNTGELFF.

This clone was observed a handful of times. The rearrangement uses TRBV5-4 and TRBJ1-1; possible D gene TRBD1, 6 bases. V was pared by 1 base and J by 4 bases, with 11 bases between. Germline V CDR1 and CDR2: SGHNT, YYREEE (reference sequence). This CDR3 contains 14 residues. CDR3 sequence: CASSLLRGRTEAFF. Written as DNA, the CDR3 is TGTGCCAGCAGCTTGTTGCGGGGGCGCACTGAAGCTTTCTTT.

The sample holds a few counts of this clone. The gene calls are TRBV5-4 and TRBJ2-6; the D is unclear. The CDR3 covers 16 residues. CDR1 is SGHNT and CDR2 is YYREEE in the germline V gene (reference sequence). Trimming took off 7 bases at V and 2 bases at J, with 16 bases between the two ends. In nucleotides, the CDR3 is TGTGCCAGCGGATGGAGTAACTCCGCTGGGGCCAACGTCCTGACTTTC. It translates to CASGWSNSAGANVLTF. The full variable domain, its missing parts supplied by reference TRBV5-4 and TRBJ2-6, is ETGVTQSPTHLIKTRGQQVTLRCSSQSGHNTVSWYQQALGQGPQFIFQYYREEENGRGNFPPRFSGLQFPNYSSELNVNALELDDSALYLCASGWSNSAGANVLTFGAGSRLTVL.

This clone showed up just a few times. The DNA of the CDR3 is TGTGCCAGCAGCTTGGCTTCGGGACTAGGGACCTACGAGCAGTACTTC. Protein sequence: CASSLASGLGTYEQYF. The chain joins TRBV5-4 to TRBJ2-7, with 8 bases fitting TRBD2. The V gene's germline CDR1 is SGHNT and CDR2 YYREEE (reference sequence). The CDR3 is made up of 16 amino acids. V gave up 0 bases and J gave up 2 bases; unmatched junction bases: 7.

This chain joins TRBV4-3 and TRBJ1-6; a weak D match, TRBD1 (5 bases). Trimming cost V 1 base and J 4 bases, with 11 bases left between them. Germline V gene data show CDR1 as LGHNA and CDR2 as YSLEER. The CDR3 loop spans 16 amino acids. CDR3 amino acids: CASSQGRGRYNSPLHF. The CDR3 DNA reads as TGCGCCAGCAGCCAAGGGCGGGGACGGTATAATTCACCCCTCCACTTT.

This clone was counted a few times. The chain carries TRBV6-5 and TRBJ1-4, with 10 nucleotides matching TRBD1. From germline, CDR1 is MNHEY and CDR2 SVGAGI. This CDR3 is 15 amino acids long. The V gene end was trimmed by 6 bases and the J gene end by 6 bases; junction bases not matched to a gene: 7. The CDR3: CASSPADRGDEKLFF. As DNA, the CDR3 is TGTGCCAGCAGCCCCGCGGACAGGGGGGATGAAAAACTGTTTTTT.

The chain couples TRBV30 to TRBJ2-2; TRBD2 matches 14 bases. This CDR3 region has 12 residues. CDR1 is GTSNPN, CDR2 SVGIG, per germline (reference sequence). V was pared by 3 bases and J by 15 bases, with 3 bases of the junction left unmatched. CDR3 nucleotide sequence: TGTGCCTGGAGGCGACTAGCGGGAGGGATGTTTTTT. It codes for CAWRRLAGGMFF.

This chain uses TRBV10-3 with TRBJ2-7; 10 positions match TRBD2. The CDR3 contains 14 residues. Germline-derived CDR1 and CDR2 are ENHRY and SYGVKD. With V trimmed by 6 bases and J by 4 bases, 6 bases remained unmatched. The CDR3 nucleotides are TGTGCCATCAGCAAGACTAGCGGGTCTTACGAGCAGTACTTC. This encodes CAISKTSGSYEQYF.

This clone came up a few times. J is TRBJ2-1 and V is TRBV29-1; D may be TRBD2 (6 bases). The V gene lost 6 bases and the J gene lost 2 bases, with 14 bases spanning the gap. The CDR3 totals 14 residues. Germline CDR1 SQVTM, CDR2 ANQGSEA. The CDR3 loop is CSVRSSVAYNEQFF. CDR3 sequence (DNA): TGCAGCGTCCGATCTAGCGTAGCCTACAATGAGCAGTTCTTC.

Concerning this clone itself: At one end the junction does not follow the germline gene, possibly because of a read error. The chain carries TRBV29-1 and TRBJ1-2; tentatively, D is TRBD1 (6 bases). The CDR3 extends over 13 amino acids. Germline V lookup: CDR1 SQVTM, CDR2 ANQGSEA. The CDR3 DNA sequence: TGCAGCGTTAAAGACAGGCTTAACTATGGCTACACCTTC. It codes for CSVKDRLNYGYTF.

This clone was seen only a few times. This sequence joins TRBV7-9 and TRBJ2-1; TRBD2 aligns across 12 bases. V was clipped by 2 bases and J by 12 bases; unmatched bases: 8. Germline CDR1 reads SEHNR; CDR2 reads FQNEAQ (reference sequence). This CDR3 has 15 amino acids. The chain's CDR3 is CASSLRLAGDAGQFF. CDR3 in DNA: TGTGCCAGCAGCTTAAGACTAGCGGGGGACGCGGGGCAGTTCTTC.

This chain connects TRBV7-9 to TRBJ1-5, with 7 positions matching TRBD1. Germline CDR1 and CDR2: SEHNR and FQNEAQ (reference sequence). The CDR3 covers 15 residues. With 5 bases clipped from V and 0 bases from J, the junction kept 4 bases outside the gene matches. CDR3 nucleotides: TGTGCCAGCAGCCCCGGACAGGCTAGCAATCAGCCCCAGCATTTT. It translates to CASSPGQASNQPQHF. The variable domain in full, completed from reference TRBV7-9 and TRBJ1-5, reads DTGVSQNPRHKITKRGQNVTFRCDPISEHNRLYWYRQTLGQGPEFLTYFQNEAQLEKSRLLSDRFSAERPKGSFSTLEIQRTEQGDSAMYLCASSPGQASNQPQHFGDGTRLSIL.

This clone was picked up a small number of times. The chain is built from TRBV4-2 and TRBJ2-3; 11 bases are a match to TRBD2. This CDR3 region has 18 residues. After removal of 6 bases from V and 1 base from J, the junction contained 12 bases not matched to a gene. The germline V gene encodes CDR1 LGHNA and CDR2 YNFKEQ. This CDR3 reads CASSRSGLAGVGTDTQYF. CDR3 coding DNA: TGTGCCAGCAGTCGATCCGGACTAGCGGGTGTGGGCACAGATACGCAGTATTTT.

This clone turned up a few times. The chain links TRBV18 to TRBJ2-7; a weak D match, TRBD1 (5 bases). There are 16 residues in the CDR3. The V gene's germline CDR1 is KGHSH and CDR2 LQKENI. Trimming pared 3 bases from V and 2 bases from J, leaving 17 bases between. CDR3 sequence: CASSPRAGRDTYEQYF. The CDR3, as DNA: TGTGCCAGCTCACCCCGGGCTGGCAGGGATACCTACGAGCAGTACTTC.

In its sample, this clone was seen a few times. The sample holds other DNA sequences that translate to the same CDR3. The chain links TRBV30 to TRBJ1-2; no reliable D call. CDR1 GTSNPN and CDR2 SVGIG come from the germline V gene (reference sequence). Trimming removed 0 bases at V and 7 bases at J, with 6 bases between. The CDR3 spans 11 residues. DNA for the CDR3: TGTGCCTGGAGTGTGAGCGGTGGCTACACCTTC. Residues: CAWSVSGGYTF.